The 25 T cell receptor beta chains given below trace back to one sample, sequenced in a study of Graves' ophthalmopathy and Graves' hyperthyroidism. Amplification of the TCR beta CDR3 regions used RNA transcripts (as template). First-round RT-PCR relied on HTBI primers, and a second-round multiplex PCR came next. TCRdb recomputed calls from the multiplex PCR reads with MiXCR, one row per CDR3 protein. Among around 670,000 distinct CDR3 sequences listed, around 40% were seen once. Material for sequencing was peripheral blood. The receptor source for this set is an adult man with Graves' ophthalmopathy.

In this sample, this clonotype turned up a few times. The V call is TRBV20-1, the J call TRBJ2-5, with D perhaps TRBD1 (6 bases). The CDR3 totals 12 residues. Deletions cut 6 bases from V and 5 bases from J, with 13 bases between. Germline V lookup: CDR1 DFQATT, CDR2 SNEGSKA (reference sequence). For the CDR3, the DNA is TGCAGTGCCCCAGGGGATGGGGAGACCCAGTACTTC. It encodes CSAPGDGETQYF.

The chain links TRBV25-1 to TRBJ2-5; D ambiguous. Germline CDR1 reads MGHDK; CDR2 reads SYGVNS. This CDR3 is 13 amino acids long. Deletions cut 8 bases from V and 5 bases from J, with 15 bases between. The CDR3 DNA sequence: TGTGCCAGCTCACCAGTTCTATATGAGACCCAGTACTTC. This gives the protein CASSPVLYETQYF.

For this clonotype: A much larger clone lies a single base off, so this may be a read error. This chain joins TRBV2 and TRBJ2-7; D call uncertain. Germline lookup yields CDR1 SNHLY and CDR2 FYNNEI. The CDR3 consists of 14 residues. CDR3 nucleotide sequence: TGTGCCATCAGTGAGTCCCTCAACTCCTACGAGCGGTACTTC. Its protein is CAISESLNSYERYF.

This rearrangement joins TRBV25-1 to TRBJ1-1; D gene uncertain. From germline, CDR1 is MGHDK and CDR2 SYGVNS. Trimming took 8 bases from V and 11 from J, leaving 24 bases between them. The CDR3 is 14 amino acids. CDR3 amino acids: CASVGRRKIHEAFF. The CDR3 nucleotides are TGTGCCAGCGTTGGGCGCAGGAAGATACACGAGGCTTTCTTT.

Note on this clonotype: This likely comes from a read error, as the CDR3 has no conserved phenylalanine or tryptophan at its end. This chain links TRBV19 with TRBJ1-5; D perhaps matches TRBD1 (5 bases). From germline, CDR1 is LNHDA and CDR2 SQIVND (reference sequence). The V end was cut by 10 bases, the J end by 3 bases, with 10 bases between. CDR3 length equals 12 residues. The CDR3 loop reads CANGGFNQPQHS. The CDR3 bases are TGTGCCAACGGGGGTTTCAATCAGCCCCAGCATTCT.

The chain is built from TRBV6-1 and TRBJ1-5; 11 nucleotides align to TRBD1. Germline V CDR1 and CDR2: MNHNS, SASEGT. The length of the CDR3 is 14 residues. The junction had 3 bases not matched to a gene; V was cut back by 4 bases and J by 7 bases. The CDR3 DNA follows: TGTGCCAGCAGTGGGACAGGGGGCCTCCAGCCCCAGCATTTT. It encodes CASSGTGGLQPQHF.

This clonotype was observed many times. This rearrangement joins TRBV7-9 to TRBJ1-1; 7 bases agree with TRBD1. Germline V gene data show CDR1 as SEHNR and CDR2 as FQNEAQ (reference sequence). V lost 5 bases, J lost 11 bases, and 11 bases stayed unmatched. The CDR3 is 13 amino acids. DNA for the CDR3: TGTGCCAGCAGCCGACGACAGGGAGAAGACGCTTTCTTT. The encoded protein is CASSRRQGEDAFF.

This sequence joins TRBV25-1 and TRBJ2-2, with 8 nucleotides matching TRBD1. This CDR3 comprises 16 residues. The germline V gene has CDR1 MGHDK and CDR2 SYGVNS. Germline trimming cut 6 bases from V and 0 bases from J; bases unmatched to any gene: 6. The CDR3, as DNA: TGTGCCAGCAGCCTACCGACAGGGGCGAACACCGGGGAGCTGTTTTTT. Its translation: CASSLPTGANTGELFF.

A few counts support this clonotype. V and J are TRBV11-2 and TRBJ1-2; 8 bases agree with TRBD1. Germline CDR1 and CDR2: SGHAT and FQNNGV. The ends lost 5 bases at V and 8 bases at J; junction bases unmatched: 13. CDR3 length: 15 amino acids. This chain's CDR3 is CASSRTWAGGAGYTF. The CDR3 nucleotides read TGTGCCAGCAGCCGTACCTGGGCAGGGGGCGCGGGCTACACCTTC. The entire variable domain, with the rest obtained from reference TRBV11-2 and TRBJ1-2, is as follows: EAGVAQSPRYKIIEKRQSVAFWCNPISGHATLYWYQQILGQGPKLLIQFQNNGVVDDSQLPKDRFSAERLKGVDSTLKIQPAKLEDSAVYLCASSRTWAGGAGYTFGSGTRLTVV.

V and J are TRBV12-3 or TRBV12-4 and TRBJ1-1; 7 nucleotides align to TRBD1. Trimming removed 5 bases from V and 0 bases from J; junction bases left unmatched: 6. The CDR3 covers 15 residues. This CDR3 reads CASSIRGDLNTEAFF. For the CDR3, the DNA is TGTGCCAGCAGTATCAGGGGGGACTTGAACACTGAAGCTTTCTTT.

Only a few counts were recorded for this clonotype. CDR3 nucleotides: TGTGCCAGCAGCCAAGGGTCGGAGGGCGATGGGGCCAACGTCCTGACTTTC. Its protein is CASSQGSEGDGANVLTF. The chain uses TRBV7-9 and TRBJ2-6; D might be TRBD2 (6 bases). Germline CDR1 SEHNR, CDR2 FQNEAQ (reference sequence). This CDR3 is built from 17 residues. Trimming pared 5 bases from V and 3 bases from J, leaving 17 bases between.

This clonotype occurred a few times. This rearrangement joins TRBV25-1 to TRBJ1-2; TRBD1 might be the D (5 bases). Germline values: CDR1 MGHDK, CDR2 SYGVNS. This CDR3 comprises 10 residues. Trimming removed 11 bases from V and 7 bases from J, with 11 bases in between. CDR3 residues: CAWGEGGYTF. The CDR3 DNA sequence: TGTGCCTGGGGCGAGGGTGGCTACACCTTC.

This clonotype was seen ten or more times. The chain employs TRBV2 and TRBJ1-6, with 9 nucleotides matching TRBD1. The CDR3 is made up of 14 amino acids. Trimming cost V 3 bases and J 10 bases; bases outside gene matches: 4. Germline V gene lookup returns CDR1 SNHLY and CDR2 FYNNEI. The CDR3 protein is CASSEVGQGSPLHF. DNA for the CDR3: TGTGCCAGCAGTGAGGTGGGACAGGGATCACCCCTCCACTTT.

The genes are TRBV7-2 and TRBJ2-2; possible D gene TRBD1, 6 bases. Trimming removed 5 bases from V and 1 base from J, with 14 bases in between. The CDR3 totals 16 residues. The germline V gene has CDR1 SGHTA and CDR2 FQGNSA. CDR3 amino acids: CASSKQGSLNTGELFF. The CDR3, as DNA: TGTGCCAGCAGCAAACAGGGAAGCCTGAACACCGGGGAGCTGTTTTTT. Variable domain in full (rest from reference TRBV7-2 and TRBJ2-2): GAGVSQSPSNKVTEKGKDVELRCDPISGHTALYWYRQSLGQGLEFLIYFQGNSAPDKSGLPSDRFSAERTGGSVSTLTIQRTQQEDSAVYLCASSKQGSLNTGELFFGEGSRLTVL.

This sequence joins TRBV2 and TRBJ1-3, with a tentative D call TRBD1 (5 bases). The germline V gene has CDR1 SNHLY and CDR2 FYNNEI. The CDR3 runs to 17 residues. Between the trimmed V and J ends, which lost 1 base and 6 bases, there was a span of 19 bases. The CDR3 is CASSEVPVGGRVNTIYF. Written as DNA, the CDR3 is TGTGCCAGCAGTGAAGTTCCTGTCGGGGGAAGAGTAAACACCATATATTTT.

Concerning this clonotype: Given a much more abundant clone one base away, this may be a read error. J is TRBJ2-5 and V is TRBV7-9; the match to TRBD2 covers 8 bases. This CDR3 has 15 residues. The junction had 4 bases not matched to a gene; V was cut back by 1 base and J by 3 bases. Germline CDR1 SEHNR, CDR2 FQNEAQ (reference sequence). In DNA, the CDR3 is TGTGCCAGCAGCTTAGGGAGCGGGGGAGAAGAGACCCAGTACTTC. As protein: CASSLGSGGEETQYF.

The chain couples TRBV2 to TRBJ2-5, with 8 bases aligning to TRBD2. The CDR3 runs to 14 residues. V shed 4 bases and J 4 bases; nucleotides not matched to a gene: 5. Germline loops: CDR1 SNHLY, CDR2 FYNNEI. The CDR3 loop is CASSVVTSGETQYF. For the CDR3, the DNA is TGTGCCAGCAGTGTCGTAACTAGCGGAGAGACCCAGTACTTC.

This clonotype was counted ten times or more. The V gene is TRBV24-1, the J gene TRBJ1-3; TRBD1 might be the D (5 bases). This CDR3 comprises 15 residues. Trimming shortened V by 3 bases and J by 1 base, and 9 bases separated the two germline ends. CDR1 is KGHDR and CDR2 is SFDVKD in the germline V gene. The CDR3 loop reads CATSDTGGSGNTIYF. In DNA, the CDR3 is TGTGCCACCAGTGATACAGGCGGGTCTGGAAACACCATATATTTT.

This clonotype was seen repeatedly, ten times or more. The CDR3 region has the DNA TGTGCCACCAGCAGAGACCGCTCATTTACCGGGGAGCTGTTTTTT. Translating it yields CATSRDRSFTGELFF. The V and J genes are TRBV15 and TRBJ2-2; D call uncertain. The CDR3 sequence is 15 residues long. V gave up 0 bases and J gave up 5 bases, with 10 bases separating them. Germline values: CDR1 LNHNV, CDR2 YYDKDF (reference sequence). Based on the CDR3 plus reference TRBV15 and TRBJ2-2, the full variable domain is DAMVIQNPRYQVTQFGKPVTLSCSQTLNHNVMYWYQQKSSQAPKLLFHYYDKDFNNEADTPDNFQSRRPNTSFCFLDIRSPGLGDTAMYLCATSRDRSFTGELFFGEGSRLTVL.

This clonotype has a handful of counts. The chain employs TRBV10-2 and TRBJ1-1, with D possibly matching TRBD1 (6 bases). The CDR3 has 15 amino acids. From germline, CDR1 is WSHSY and CDR2 SAAADI. V lost 4 bases, J lost 4 bases, and 16 bases lay in between. The CDR3 region is CASSGRSQGTTEAFF. CDR3 coding DNA: TGCGCCAGCAGTGGGAGATCACAGGGCACCACTGAAGCTTTCTTT.

The chain couples TRBV20-1 to TRBJ1-5; the match to TRBD1 covers 12 bases. The CDR3 is 16 residues long. CDR1 and CDR2 from the germline V gene are DFQATT and SNEGSKA (reference sequence). With V trimmed by 2 bases and J by 5 bases, 7 bases remained unmatched. DNA for the CDR3: TGCAGTGCTAGACACAGTCGGGACAGGGGGCATCAGCCCCAGCATTTT. Its translation: CSARHSRDRGHQPQHF.

J is TRBJ2-7 and V is TRBV19; 9 nucleotides line up with TRBD2. The CDR3 has 15 amino acids. Trimming took 4 bases from V and 4 from J; bases not matched to a gene: 8. The germline V gene has CDR1 LNHDA and CDR2 SQIVND (reference sequence). The CDR3 sequence is CASSKAGGPRYEQYF. DNA for the CDR3: TGTGCCAGTAGTAAAGCGGGAGGCCCAAGATACGAGCAGTACTTC.

This clonotype was counted at least ten times. The chain uses TRBV7-2 and TRBJ1-2; 7 bases map to TRBD1. Trimming took 4 bases from V and 0 from J; bases not matched to a gene: 8. The germline V gene has CDR1 SGHTA and CDR2 FQGNSA. The CDR3 has 16 amino acids. The CDR3 DNA sequence: TGTGCCAGCAGCTCAACAGGGGCGCGGTCTAACTATGGCTACACCTTC. It specifies CASSSTGARSNYGYTF.

The chain employs TRBV25-1 and TRBJ1-5, with a weak D call TRBD1 (5 bases). The CDR3 length is 15 residues. With 6 bases removed from V and 4 bases from J, the gap between germline ends came to 16 bases. Germline assignment: CDR1 MGHDK and CDR2 SYGVNS. The CDR3 sequence is CASRIQAGTNQPQHF. The CDR3 DNA reads as TGTGCCAGCAGAATACAGGCAGGGACGAATCAGCCCCAGCATTTT.

For this clonotype: A single base separates this from a much larger clone, so it may be a read error. The chain has TRBV25-1 and TRBJ1-6; the D gene is possibly TRBD1 (5 bases). CDR3 length: 15 amino acids. The germline CDR1 and CDR2 sequences are MGHDK and SYGVNS. CDR3 loop: CAGSVHPGNNSPLHF. The CDR3 region has the DNA TGTGCCGGCAGCGTTCATCCAGGGAATAATTCACCCCTCCACTTT. Looking up the rest from reference TRBV25-1 and TRBJ1-6 gives the full variable domain: EADIYQTPRYLVIGTGKKITLECSQTMGHDKMYWYQQDPGMELHLIHYSYGVNSTEKGDLSSESTVSRIRTEHFPLTLESARPSHTSQYLCAGSVHPGNNSPLHFGNGTRLTVT.